These 26 T cell receptor beta chains share one sample of origin, sequenced in a study of shared clonotypes between healthy human individuals. Terminally differentiated effector memory CD45RA+ cells were left out of the naive CD8 fraction, which was CD45RO-negative and positively selected for CCR7. Using immunoSEQ multiplex PCR, the repertoire was profiled, and TCRdb retains in-frame clones only, with some absent. Of approximately 740,000 clones in the sample, approximately 92% are singletons; the top ten hold 24%. The sequenced material came from naive CD8+ T cells sorted from blood. These receptor sequences come from a man between 25 and 39 years old in good health.

This clone was detected only a few times. The chain recombines TRBV10-1 with TRBJ2-2; TRBD1 or TRBD2 may be the D gene (5 bases each). The V and J ends lost 2 bases and 1 base respectively, with 5 bases between them. Germline CDR1 is WNHNN and CDR2 is SYGVQD (reference sequence). The CDR3 covers 14 residues. This CDR3 reads CASSEGGNTGELFF. CDR3 bases: TGCGCCAGCAGTGAGGGGGGGAACACCGGGGAGCTGTTTTTT.

As to this clone: Other nucleotide sequences from this sample produce the same CDR3. The V gene is TRBV7-6, the J gene TRBJ2-7, with D unresolved. V dropped 5 bases and J dropped 3 bases, with 8 bases sitting between them. Germline V CDR1 and CDR2: SGHVS, FNYEAQ. The length of the CDR3 is 12 residues. CDR3 bases: TGTGCCAGCAGCCCCTCGGGCTACGAGCAGTACTTC. This gives the protein CASSPSGYEQYF. The whole variable domain, remainder taken from reference TRBV7-6 and TRBJ2-7, is GAGVSQSPRYKVTKRGQDVALRCDPISGHVSLYWYRQALGQGPEFLTYFNYEAQQDKSGLPNDRFSAERPEGSISTLTIQRTEQRDSAMYRCASSPSGYEQYFGPGTRLTVT.

This chain connects TRBV5-1 to TRBJ2-2; D is unclear. The V end was cut by 4 bases, the J end by 4 bases, with 8 bases between. The CDR3 covers 13 residues. Germline V gene lookup returns CDR1 SGHRS and CDR2 YFSETQ. The CDR3 DNA is TGCGCCAGCAGCGAGGTGGGCACCGGGGAGCTGTTTTTT. Protein product: CASSEVGTGELFF.

CDR3 nucleotide sequence: TGTGCCAGCAGTTTAGACAGTAGTGCCCTTCAGCCCCAGCATTTT. It codes for CASSLDSSALQPQHF. V usage is TRBV27 and J usage is TRBJ1-5; D is possibly TRBD1 (5 bases). Deletions cut 2 bases from V and 6 bases from J, with 14 bases between. The CDR3 runs to 15 residues. Looked up from germline, CDR1 is MNHEY and CDR2 is SMNVEV (reference sequence).

With respect to this clone: The sample contains more than one DNA sequence encoding this CDR3. V gene TRBV9 combines with J gene TRBJ2-7; 7 positions match TRBD2. The trim removed 0 bases at V and 1 base at J, leaving 4 bases unmatched. Germline values: CDR1 SGDLS, CDR2 YYNGEE. The CDR3 extends over 15 amino acids. CDR3 DNA: TGTGCCAGCAGCGTAGAGGCTAGCGGTTCCTACGAGCAGTACTTC. Translated, it gives CASSVEASGSYEQYF.

The V call is TRBV5-4, the J call TRBJ2-2; D is uncertain. The CDR3 length is 18 residues. Germline-derived CDR1 and CDR2 are SGHNT and YYREEE (reference sequence). V was trimmed by 4 bases and J by 2 bases, leaving 21 bases between them. CDR3 bases: TGTGCCAGCAGCCCTACGGTTGTGCTTGGTGGAAACACCGGGGAGCTGTTTTTT. Translated, it gives CASSPTVVLGGNTGELFF.

The chain links TRBV7-2 to TRBJ2-7, with no clear D. The V gene lost 1 base and the J gene lost 0 bases, with 10 bases spanning the gap. Germline CDR1 SGHTA, CDR2 FQGNSA. This CDR3 is 15 amino acids long. The CDR3 spells CASSLEIGPSYEQYF. The CDR3 nucleotides are TGTGCCAGCAGCTTAGAGATTGGCCCCTCCTACGAGCAGTACTTC.

J is TRBJ2-7 and V is TRBV27; D not resolved. Germline lookup yields CDR1 MNHEY and CDR2 SMNVEV (reference sequence). This CDR3 is built from 15 residues. V dropped 0 bases and J dropped 2 bases, with 11 bases sitting between them. CDR3 nucleotides: TGTGCCAGCAGTTTATCGGGTTTTGGCGCCTACGAGCAGTACTTC. Translated, it gives CASSLSGFGAYEQYF.

CDR3 in DNA: TGTGCTAGTGGTTTGGGGACAGGGGAGGGAGAGACCCAGTACTTC. This codes for CASGLGTGEGETQYF. The chain combines TRBV12-5 with TRBJ2-5; 9 nucleotides match TRBD1. CDR1 is LGHNT and CDR2 is FRNRAP in the germline V gene. This CDR3 has 15 residues. V shed 1 base, J shed 4 bases, and the junction held 4 bases outside the gene matches.

This clone has only a few counts. The rearrangement joins TRBV7-8 to TRBJ2-4, with a possible D match to TRBD1 (5 bases). This CDR3 region has 18 residues. Trimming stripped 4 bases from V and 0 bases from J, with 19 bases between. Germline CDR1 and CDR2: SGHVS and FQNEAQ. The CDR3 sequence is CASSSGRTSTLAKNIQYF. For the CDR3, the DNA is TGTGCCAGCAGCTCCGGCCGGACATCCACTCTAGCCAAAAACATTCAGTACTTC.

The gene calls are TRBV5-4 and TRBJ2-2, with 9 bases matching TRBD1. There are 16 residues in the CDR3. V shed 3 bases, J shed 3 bases, and the junction held 6 bases outside the gene matches. CDR1 and CDR2 from the germline V gene are SGHNT and YYREEE (reference sequence). The CDR3 DNA reads as TGTGCCAGCAGCTCGGGACAGGGTTTGGACACCGGGGAGCTGTTTTTT. Protein: CASSSGQGLDTGELFF.

The rearrangement links TRBV4-3 to TRBJ2-7; D call uncertain. The CDR3 extends over 13 amino acids. Trimming removed 5 bases at V and 4 bases at J, with 12 bases between. Germline-derived CDR1 and CDR2 are LGHNA and YSLEER. In nucleotides, the CDR3 is TGCGCCAGCAGCGCAAACGTCGGATACGAGCAGTACTTC. Translated: CASSANVGYEQYF.

The chain uses TRBV2 and TRBJ2-1, with 7 bases that match TRBD1. This CDR3 has 14 amino acids. After removal of 8 bases from V and 5 bases from J, the junction contained 9 bases not matched to a gene. Germline assignment: CDR1 SNHLY and CDR2 FYNNEI. The CDR3 spells CASLTGVSDNEQFF. The CDR3 bases are TGTGCCAGCTTAACAGGGGTTTCAGACAATGAGCAGTTCTTC.

CDR3: CSVELAENYNEQFF. The CDR3 nucleotides are TGCAGCGTTGAACTAGCGGAGAACTACAATGAGCAGTTCTTC. The chain employs TRBV29-1 and TRBJ2-1; TRBD2 matches 7 bases. After removal of 2 bases from V and 3 bases from J, the junction contained 4 bases not matched to a gene. The germline gives CDR1 SQVTM, CDR2 ANQGSEA. CDR3 length equals 14 residues.

This sequence joins TRBV7-9 and TRBJ2-7, with no clear D. The ends were cut back, 4 bases at V and 2 bases at J, with 18 bases in the middle. This CDR3 is built from 16 residues. CDR1 is SEHNR and CDR2 is FQNEAQ in the germline V gene (reference sequence). The CDR3 nucleotides are TGTGCCAGCAGCTCCCCTGGGTTAGCTTCGACCTACGAGCAGTACTTC. Translated, it gives CASSSPGLASTYEQYF.

The count of this clone is one. The chain carries TRBV7-8 and TRBJ2-2; D uncertain. The CDR3 runs 12 residues. Trimming removed 5 bases from V and 8 bases from J, with 9 bases in between. Germline CDR1 is SGHVS and CDR2 is FQNEAQ. The chain's CDR3 is CASSRLTGELFF. The CDR3 DNA is TGTGCCAGCAGCCGATTGACTGGGGAGCTGTTTTTT.

Comments on this clone: This sample also contains other DNA sequences that code for the same CDR3. This rearrangement joins TRBV27 to TRBJ2-1; D remains unclear. CDR1 and CDR2 from the germline V gene are MNHEY and SMNVEV (reference sequence). The V and J ends lost 2 bases and 1 base respectively, with 3 bases between them. CDR3 size: 13 residues. The CDR3, as DNA: TGTGCCAGCAGTTTAAGTTCCTACAATGAGCAGTTCTTC. Translated: CASSLSSYNEQFF.

CDR3 residues: CATSRGDRGQGDGNTIYF. DNA of the CDR3: TGTGCCACCAGCAGAGGGGACCGAGGACAGGGGGATGGAAACACCATATATTTT. V usage is TRBV15 and J usage is TRBJ1-3, with 10 bases that match TRBD1. The CDR3 covers 18 residues. V lost 1 base, J lost 3 bases, and 9 bases stayed unmatched. Germline values: CDR1 LNHNV, CDR2 YYDKDF (reference sequence).

The chain uses TRBV5-6 and TRBJ1-5; a weak D match, TRBD1 (6 bases). The CDR3 covers 16 residues. Germline V CDR1 and CDR2: SGHDT, YYEEEE. V shed 6 bases and J shed 7 bases, with 23 bases lying between them. This chain's CDR3 is CASTLGSGGKGQPQHF. CDR3 coding DNA: TGTGCCAGCACTCTCGGCTCGGGGGGCAAGGGACAGCCCCAGCATTTT.

The chain links TRBV6-1 to TRBJ1-5; a weak D match, TRBD1 (6 bases). Trimming took 3 bases from V and 10 from J, leaving 19 bases between them. The CDR3 covers 15 residues. Germline CDR1 and CDR2: MNHNS and SASEGT. In nucleotides, the CDR3 is TGTGCCAGCAGTGATCTTGGGGGGGGCCGAGTACCCCAGCATTTT. It is translated as CASSDLGGGRVPQHF.

CDR3 DNA: TGTGCCAGCAGCCCGGGGGAAAAACTGTTTTTT. It codes for CASSPGEKLFF. The rearrangement joins TRBV5-6 to TRBJ1-4, with D uncertain. The CDR3 is 11 residues long. V lost 4 bases to trimming and J lost 8 bases, with 6 bases between them. CDR1 is SGHDT, CDR2 YYEEEE, per germline. The variable domain in full, with the rest retrieved from reference TRBV5-6 and TRBJ1-4, is DAGVTQSPTHLIKTRGQQVTLRCSPKSGHDTVSWYQQALGQGPQFIFQYYEEEERQRGNFPDRFSGHQFPNYSSELNVNALLLGDSALYLCASSPGEKLFFGSGTQLSVL.

The rearrangement uses TRBV29-1 and TRBJ2-2; D call uncertain. V lost 4 bases, J lost 0 bases, and 9 bases lay in between. Germline assignment: CDR1 SQVTM and CDR2 ANQGSEA. The CDR3 extends over 14 amino acids. The CDR3 protein is CSVGDNTNTGELFF. The CDR3 DNA follows: TGCAGCGTTGGAGACAACACGAACACCGGGGAGCTGTTTTTT.

The chain couples TRBV6-6 to TRBJ2-3; no clear D. Germline V gene sequence: CDR1 MNHNY, CDR2 SVGAGI (reference sequence). This CDR3 region has 13 residues. V lost 5 bases to trimming and J lost 2 bases, with 8 bases between them. DNA for the CDR3: TGTGCCAGCAGTATTGGAGACACAGATACGCAGTATTTT. This codes for CASSIGDTDTQYF.

A note on this clone: Other DNA sequences of this sample code for an identical CDR3. The rearrangement joins TRBV13 to TRBJ2-7; 7 positions match TRBD1. CDR1 and CDR2 (germline): PRHDT, FYEKMQ (reference sequence). V dropped 3 bases and J dropped 3; count of bases not matched to a gene: 2. The CDR3 loop spans 13 amino acids. The CDR3 spells CASSLGDSYEQYF. The CDR3 region has the DNA TGTGCCAGCAGCTTGGGGGACAGCTACGAGCAGTACTTC.

The CDR3 DNA reads as TGTGCCAGCAGCAACACAGGGGGCTCCTACAATGAGCAGTTCTTC. Its translation: CASSNTGGSYNEQFF. The J gene is TRBJ2-1, the V gene TRBV5-6, with 8 positions matching TRBD1. Germline V gives CDR1 SGHDT, CDR2 YYEEEE. Losses at the gene ends were 4 bases for V and 0 bases for J; bases not matched to a gene: 3. The CDR3 extends over 15 amino acids. The full variable domain, rest sourced from reference TRBV5-6 and TRBJ2-1, is DAGVTQSPTHLIKTRGQQVTLRCSPKSGHDTVSWYQQALGQGPQFIFQYYEEEERQRGNFPDRFSGHQFPNYSSELNVNALLLGDSALYLCASSNTGGSYNEQFFGPGTRLTVL.

The V and J genes are TRBV6-1 and TRBJ1-2; the D is unclear. This CDR3 has 14 residues. Germline V gene data show CDR1 as MNHNS and CDR2 as SASEGT. Trimming removed 3 bases from V and 2 bases from J, with 10 bases in between. The chain's CDR3 is CASSDGPINYGYTF. CDR3 in DNA: TGTGCCAGCAGTGACGGACCAATCAACTATGGCTACACCTTC.